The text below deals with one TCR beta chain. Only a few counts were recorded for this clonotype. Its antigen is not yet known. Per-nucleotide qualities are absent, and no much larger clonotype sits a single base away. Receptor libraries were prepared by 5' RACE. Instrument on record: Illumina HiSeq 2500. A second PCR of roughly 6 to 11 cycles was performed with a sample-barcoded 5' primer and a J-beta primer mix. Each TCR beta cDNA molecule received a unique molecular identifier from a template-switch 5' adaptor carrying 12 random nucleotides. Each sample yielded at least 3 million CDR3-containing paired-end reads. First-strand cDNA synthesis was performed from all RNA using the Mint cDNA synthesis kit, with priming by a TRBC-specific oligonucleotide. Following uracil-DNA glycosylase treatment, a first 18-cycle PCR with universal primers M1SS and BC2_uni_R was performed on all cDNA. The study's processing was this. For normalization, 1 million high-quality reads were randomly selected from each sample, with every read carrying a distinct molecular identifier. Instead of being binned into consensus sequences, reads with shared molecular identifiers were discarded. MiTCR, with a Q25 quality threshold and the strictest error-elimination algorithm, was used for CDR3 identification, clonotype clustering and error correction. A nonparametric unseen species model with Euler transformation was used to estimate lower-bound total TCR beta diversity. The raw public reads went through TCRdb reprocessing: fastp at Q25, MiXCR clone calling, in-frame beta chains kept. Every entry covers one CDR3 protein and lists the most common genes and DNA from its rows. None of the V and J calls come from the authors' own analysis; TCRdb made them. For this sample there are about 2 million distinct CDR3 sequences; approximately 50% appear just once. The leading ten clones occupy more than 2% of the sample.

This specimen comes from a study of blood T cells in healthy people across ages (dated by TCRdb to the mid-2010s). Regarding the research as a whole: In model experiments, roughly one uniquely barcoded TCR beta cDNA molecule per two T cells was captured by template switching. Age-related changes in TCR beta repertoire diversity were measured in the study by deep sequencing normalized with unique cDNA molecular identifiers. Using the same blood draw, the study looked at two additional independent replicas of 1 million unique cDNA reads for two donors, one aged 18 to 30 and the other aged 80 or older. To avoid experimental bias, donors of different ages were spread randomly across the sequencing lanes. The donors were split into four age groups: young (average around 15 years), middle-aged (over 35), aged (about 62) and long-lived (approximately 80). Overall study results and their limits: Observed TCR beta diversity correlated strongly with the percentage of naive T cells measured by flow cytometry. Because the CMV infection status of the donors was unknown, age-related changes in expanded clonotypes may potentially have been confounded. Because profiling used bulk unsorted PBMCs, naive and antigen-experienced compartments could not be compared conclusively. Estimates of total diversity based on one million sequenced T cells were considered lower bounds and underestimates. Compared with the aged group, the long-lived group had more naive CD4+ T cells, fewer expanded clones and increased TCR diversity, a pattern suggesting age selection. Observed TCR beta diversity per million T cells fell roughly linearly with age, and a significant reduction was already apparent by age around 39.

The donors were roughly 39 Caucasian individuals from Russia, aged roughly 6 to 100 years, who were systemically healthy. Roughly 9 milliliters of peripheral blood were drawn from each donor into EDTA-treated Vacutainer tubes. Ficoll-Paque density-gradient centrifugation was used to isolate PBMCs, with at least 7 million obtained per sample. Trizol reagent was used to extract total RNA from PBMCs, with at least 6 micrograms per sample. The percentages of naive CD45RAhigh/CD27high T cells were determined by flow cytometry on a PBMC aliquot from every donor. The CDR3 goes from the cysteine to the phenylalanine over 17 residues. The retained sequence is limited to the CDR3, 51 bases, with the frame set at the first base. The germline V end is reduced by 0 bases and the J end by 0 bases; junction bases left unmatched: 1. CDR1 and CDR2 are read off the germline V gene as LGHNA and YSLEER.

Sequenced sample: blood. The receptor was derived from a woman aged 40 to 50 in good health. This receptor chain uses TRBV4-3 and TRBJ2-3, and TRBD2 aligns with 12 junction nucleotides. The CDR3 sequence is CASSQEGLAGSTDTQYF. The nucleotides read TGCGCCAGCAGCCAAGAAGGACTAGCGGGAAGCACAGATACGCAGTATTTT.